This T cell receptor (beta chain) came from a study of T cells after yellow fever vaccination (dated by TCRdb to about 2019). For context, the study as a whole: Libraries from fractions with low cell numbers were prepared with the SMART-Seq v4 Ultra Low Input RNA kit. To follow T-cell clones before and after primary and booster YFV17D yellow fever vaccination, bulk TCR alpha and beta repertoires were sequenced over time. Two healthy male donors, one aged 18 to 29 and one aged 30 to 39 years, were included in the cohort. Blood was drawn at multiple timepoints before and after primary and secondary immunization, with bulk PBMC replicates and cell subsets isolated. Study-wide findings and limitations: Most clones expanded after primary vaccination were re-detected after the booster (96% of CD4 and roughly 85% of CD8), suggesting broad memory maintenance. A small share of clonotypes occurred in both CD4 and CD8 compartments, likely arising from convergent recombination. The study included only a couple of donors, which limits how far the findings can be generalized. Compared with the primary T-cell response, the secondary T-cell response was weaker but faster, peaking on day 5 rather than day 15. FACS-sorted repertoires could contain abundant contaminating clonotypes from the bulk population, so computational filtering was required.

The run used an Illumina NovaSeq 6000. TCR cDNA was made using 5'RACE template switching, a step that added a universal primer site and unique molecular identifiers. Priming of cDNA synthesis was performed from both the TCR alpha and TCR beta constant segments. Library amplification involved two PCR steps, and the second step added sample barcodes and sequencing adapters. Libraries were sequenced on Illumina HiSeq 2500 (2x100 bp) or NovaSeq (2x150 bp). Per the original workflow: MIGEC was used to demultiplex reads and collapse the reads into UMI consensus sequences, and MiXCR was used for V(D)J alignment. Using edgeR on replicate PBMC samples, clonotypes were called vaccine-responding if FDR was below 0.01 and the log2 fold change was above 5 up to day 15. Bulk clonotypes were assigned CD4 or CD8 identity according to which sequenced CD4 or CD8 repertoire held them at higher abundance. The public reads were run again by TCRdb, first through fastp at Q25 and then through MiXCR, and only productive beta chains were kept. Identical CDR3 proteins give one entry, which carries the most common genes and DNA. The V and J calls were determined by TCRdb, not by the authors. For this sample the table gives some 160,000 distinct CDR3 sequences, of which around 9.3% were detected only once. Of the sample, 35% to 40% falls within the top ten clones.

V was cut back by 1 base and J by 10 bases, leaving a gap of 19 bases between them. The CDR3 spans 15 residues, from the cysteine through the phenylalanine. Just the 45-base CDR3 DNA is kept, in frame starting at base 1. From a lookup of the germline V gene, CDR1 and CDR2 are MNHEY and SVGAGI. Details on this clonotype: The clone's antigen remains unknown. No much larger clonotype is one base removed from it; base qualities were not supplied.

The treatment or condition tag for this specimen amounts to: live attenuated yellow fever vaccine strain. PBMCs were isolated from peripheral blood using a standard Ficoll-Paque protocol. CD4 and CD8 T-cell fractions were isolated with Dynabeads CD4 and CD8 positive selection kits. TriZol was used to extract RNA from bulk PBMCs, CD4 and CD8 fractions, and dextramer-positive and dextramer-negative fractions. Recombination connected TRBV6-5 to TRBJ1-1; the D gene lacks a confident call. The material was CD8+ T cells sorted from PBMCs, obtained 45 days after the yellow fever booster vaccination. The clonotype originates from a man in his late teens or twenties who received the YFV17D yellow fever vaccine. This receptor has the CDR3 CASSYFSGHPGVAFF. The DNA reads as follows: TGTGCCAGCAGTTACTTCTCAGGCCACCCCGGGGTAGCTTTCTTT.